These 32 T cell receptor beta chains share one sample of origin, sequenced in a study. TCRdb analysed the 5' RACE reads with MiXCR anew, one entry per CDR3 protein. The table records approximately 50,000 distinct CDR3 sequences, 26% of them present only once. Treg sorting used a CD4+CD25+CD127-/low gate. Material for sequencing was tumor-infiltrating Tregs sorted from the breast tumor. The receptor set was obtained from a female donor with breast cancer.

The chain is built from TRBV27 and TRBJ1-5, with D perhaps TRBD1 (5 bases). The V end was cut by 6 bases, the J end by 2 bases, with 17 bases between. CDR3 length equals 16 residues. The germline V gene encodes CDR1 MNHEY and CDR2 SMNVEV (reference sequence). The CDR3 nucleotides are TGTGCCAGCAGCAGGGCTATACGGGTTGGCAATCAGCCCCAGCATTTT. Protein: CASSRAIRVGNQPQHF.

V and J are TRBV4-1 and TRBJ2-7, with TRBD1 matching 7 bases. CDR1 MGHRA and CDR2 YSYEKL come from the germline V gene. J lost 0 bases, V lost 6 bases, and 8 bases had no gene match. This CDR3 is 15 amino acids long. The CDR3 loop is CASRRGQESSYEQYF. In nucleotides, the CDR3 is TGCGCCAGCAGACGTGGACAGGAGAGCTCCTACGAGCAGTACTTC.

Remarks on this clonotype: No conserved phenylalanine or tryptophan ends this CDR3, so it is likely a read error. The J gene is TRBJ1-1, the V gene TRBV5-1, with D perhaps TRBD1 (6 bases). The ends were cut back, 4 bases at V and 5 bases at J, with 12 bases in the middle. CDR1 is SGHRS, CDR2 YFSETQ, per germline. The CDR3 totals 13 residues. CDR3 sequence: CASSANRDTEAFS. The CDR3 nucleotides are TGCGCCAGCAGCGCGAACAGGGATACTGAAGCTTTCTCT.

At least ten counts were recorded for this clonotype. V and J are TRBV20-1 and TRBJ1-5; D call uncertain. From germline, CDR1 is DFQATT and CDR2 SNEGSKA (reference sequence). V was trimmed by 3 bases and J by 2 bases, leaving 8 bases between them. The CDR3 covers 13 residues. CDR3 sequence: CSARGIGNQPQHF. The CDR3 nucleotides read TGCAGTGCTAGGGGGATAGGCAATCAGCCCCAGCATTTT.

In this sample, this clonotype turned up many times. This chain links TRBV7-2 with TRBJ2-5, with 9 bases identical to TRBD1. This CDR3 has 14 amino acids. The V gene's germline CDR1 is SGHTA and CDR2 FQGNSA. With 4 bases clipped from V and 5 bases from J, the junction kept 5 bases outside the gene matches. The CDR3 DNA sequence: TGTGCCAGCAGCTCGGACAGGGGACTGGAGACCCAGTACTTC. It translates to CASSSDRGLETQYF.

The sample holds a few counts of this clonotype. The J gene is TRBJ2-4, the V gene TRBV15; possibly TRBD1 for D (5 bases). The CDR3 extends over 18 amino acids. V dropped 0 bases and J dropped 0 bases, with 15 bases sitting between them. The germline V gene has CDR1 LNHNV and CDR2 YYDKDF (reference sequence). The DNA for the CDR3 is TGTGCCACCAGCAGAGATTTTGGAGACAGACTAGCCAAAAACATTCAGTACTTC. Translated: CATSRDFGDRLAKNIQYF.

V is TRBV7-3 and J is TRBJ1-6; D is unresolved. CDR1 SGHTA and CDR2 FQGTGA come from the germline V gene. This CDR3 contains 15 residues. The V gene lost 0 bases and the J gene lost 7 bases, with 10 bases spanning the gap. The CDR3 spells CASSLTGRQNSPLHF. DNA of the CDR3: TGTGCCAGCAGCTTAACAGGTCGGCAGAATTCACCCCTCCACTTT.

The chain combines TRBV5-1 with TRBJ2-3, with 8 bases identical to TRBD2. CDR3 length: 15 amino acids. With V trimmed by 1 base and J by 6 bases, 7 bases remained unmatched. The germline gives CDR1 SGHRS, CDR2 YFSETQ. The CDR3 here is CASSLRGLASDTQYF. The CDR3 bases are TGCGCCAGCAGCTTGCGTGGACTAGCTTCGGATACGCAGTATTTT. The full variable domain, in which reference TRBV5-1 and TRBJ2-3 provide the parts outside the CDR3, is KAGVTQTPRYLIKTRGQQVTLSCSPISGHRSVSWYQQTPGQGLQFLFEYFSETQRNKGNFPGRFSGRQFSNSRSEMNVSTLELGDSALYLCASSLRGLASDTQYFGPGTRLTVL.

The V and J genes are TRBV27 and TRBJ2-2; no firm D call. V lost 3 bases and J 5 bases, leaving 10 bases between the germline ends. Germline assignment: CDR1 MNHEY and CDR2 SMNVEV (reference sequence). This CDR3 is 14 amino acids long. Written as DNA, the CDR3 is TGTGCCAGCAGTTTCCTGGGTGAGACCGGGGAGCTGTTTTTT. As protein: CASSFLGETGELFF.

This clonotype has a handful of counts. The J gene is TRBJ2-1, the V gene TRBV20-1; the D is unclear. Germline loops: CDR1 DFQATT, CDR2 SNEGSKA (reference sequence). The ends were cut back, 0 bases at V and 7 bases at J, with 4 bases in the middle. This CDR3 is 11 amino acids long. CDR3: CSARDRNEQFF. The CDR3 coding sequence is TGCAGTGCTAGAGACAGGAATGAGCAGTTCTTC.

This clonotype was detected only a few times. V and J are TRBV24-1 and TRBJ1-5, with no clear D. Trimming cost V 9 bases and J 4 bases, with 9 bases left between them. The CDR3 extends over 12 amino acids. Germline values: CDR1 KGHDR, CDR2 SFDVKD. CDR3 nucleotides: TGTGCCACCTTGGGCCTTAATCAGCCCCAGCATTTT. Amino acid sequence: CATLGLNQPQHF.

As regards this clonotype: A read error is possible here, since a much larger clone lies one base away. The chain joins TRBV6-1 to TRBJ1-1, with unresolved D. Germline values: CDR1 MNHNS, CDR2 SASEGT. The CDR3 has 15 amino acids. CDR3 region: CAGSWTSHMNTEAFF. The CDR3 DNA follows: TGTGCCGGCAGTTGGACTAGCCACATGAACACTGAAGCTTTCTTT.

This clonotype has at least ten counts. The chain employs TRBV6-6 and TRBJ2-5; TRBD1 aligns across 7 bases. Trimming at V came to 5 bases and at J to 5 bases, leaving 14 bases not matched to a gene. CDR1 is MNHNY, CDR2 SVGAGI, per germline (reference sequence). The CDR3 is made up of 16 amino acids. DNA for the CDR3: TGTGCCAGCAGTCCTGGTGGGGACAGCCTAGGGGAGACCCAGTACTTC. Translating it yields CASSPGGDSLGETQYF.

The rearrangement uses TRBV7-9 and TRBJ2-2; no clear D gene. CDR1 SEHNR and CDR2 FQNEAQ come from the germline V gene (reference sequence). With 1 base removed from V and 5 bases from J, the gap between germline ends came to 8 bases. This CDR3 region has 14 residues. DNA of the CDR3: TGTGCCAGCAGCTTAGGGCAGTCTACCGGGGAGCTGTTTTTT. This gives the protein CASSLGQSTGELFF.

CDR3 nucleotides: TGTGCCAGTAGCCTAAATAACAGGGGTACTGAAGCTTTCTTT. This encodes CASSLNNRGTEAFF. The chain joins TRBV19 to TRBJ1-1, with 7 bases lining up with TRBD1. Germline assignment: CDR1 LNHDA and CDR2 SQIVND (reference sequence). J was trimmed by 5 bases and V by 6 bases; bases with no gene match: 9. The CDR3 loop spans 14 amino acids.

The chain carries TRBV12-3 or TRBV12-4 and TRBJ1-2, with 10 bases matching TRBD1. The CDR3 extends over 14 amino acids. The V and J ends lost 6 bases and 3 bases, in that order; junction bases with no gene match: 4. As DNA, the CDR3 is TGTGCCAGCAGCTCCGGACAGGGGGACTATGGCTACACCTTC. It translates to CASSSGQGDYGYTF.

This chain joins TRBV10-3 and TRBJ2-3; 7 nucleotides match TRBD2. Germline V gene sequence: CDR1 ENHRY, CDR2 SYGVKD. This CDR3 comprises 17 residues. Germline trimming cut 0 bases from V and 5 bases from J; bases unmatched to any gene: 11. The CDR3 region has the DNA TGTGCCATCAGTGAGTCGAGTAACCAGCGGGATTTAGATACGCAGTATTTT. Its protein product is CAISESSNQRDLDTQYF.

The V and J genes are TRBV5-6 and TRBJ2-3; 7 nucleotides agree with TRBD2. Germline CDR1 SGHDT, CDR2 YYEEEE. V shed 0 bases and J 5 bases; nucleotides not matched to a gene: 9. The CDR3 length is 16 residues. DNA for the CDR3: TGTGCCAGCAGCTTGGCCCGGACTAGGAGCGTAGATACGCAGTATTTT. It codes for CASSLARTRSVDTQYF.

The gene calls are TRBV30 and TRBJ2-1; TRBD1 agrees at 7 bases. This CDR3 comprises 12 residues. The germline V gene encodes CDR1 GTSNPN and CDR2 SVGIG (reference sequence). V shed 3 bases and J 9 bases; nucleotides not matched to a gene: 5. CDR3 sequence: CAWRLGGGEQFF. The CDR3 region has the DNA TGTGCCTGGAGACTAGGGGGCGGTGAGCAGTTCTTC.

A word on this clonotype: One end of the junction does not line up with germline, which may come from a read error. V and J are TRBV4-2 and TRBJ1-5; TRBD1 is a possible D gene (5 bases). Per germline, CDR1 LGHNA and CDR2 YNFKEQ. The CDR3 length is 15 residues. The CDR3 DNA is TGTGCCGGCAGCCCTCAGAACAGGATCAATCAGCCCCAGCATTTT. Amino acid sequence: CAGSPQNRINQPQHF.

This clonotype was counted ten times or more. The chain is built from TRBV20-1 and TRBJ2-3, with 10 bases that match TRBD2. V gave up 5 bases and J gave up 2 bases; unmatched junction bases: 7. The CDR3 runs 15 residues. In germline, CDR1 is DFQATT, CDR2 SNEGSKA (reference sequence). CDR3 in DNA: TGCAGTGCTCCCCAGAGCGGGAGGGCCACAGATACGCAGTATTTT. This encodes CSAPQSGRATDTQYF.

This clonotype was observed at least ten times. The chain recombines TRBV29-1 with TRBJ2-4, with a weak D call TRBD1 (5 bases). The CDR3 length is 14 residues. The germline gives CDR1 SQVTM, CDR2 ANQGSEA. V was trimmed by 5 bases and J by 0 bases, leaving 11 bases between them. The CDR3 coding sequence is TGCAGCGTTCGACAGACGCTAGCCAAAAACATTCAGTACTTC. This encodes CSVRQTLAKNIQYF.

The chain carries TRBV5-6 and TRBJ2-7, with 7 positions matching TRBD1. V lost 5 bases, J lost 4 bases, and 9 bases stayed unmatched. The germline CDR1 and CDR2 sequences are SGHDT and YYEEEE. This CDR3 has 14 residues. Written as DNA, the CDR3 is TGTGCCAGCAGTCGAGGGACAGTCGCTTACGAGCAGTACTTC. Translated: CASSRGTVAYEQYF.

The V and J genes are TRBV4-1 and TRBJ1-2; D is undetermined. This CDR3 is built from 15 residues. Trimming removed 0 bases at V and 2 bases at J, with 10 bases between. CDR1 is MGHRA and CDR2 is YSYEKL in the germline V gene. CDR3: CASSQDSATNYGYTF. CDR3 in DNA: TGCGCCAGCAGCCAAGATTCCGCCACCAACTATGGCTACACCTTC.

This clonotype has at least ten counts. The chain links TRBV12-3 or TRBV12-4 to TRBJ2-5, with no clear D. The CDR3 sequence is 14 residues long. V was shortened by 3 bases and J by 2 bases, with 10 bases between the two germline ends. DNA of the CDR3: TGTGCCAGCAGTTTTAACGGCAGACAAGAGACCCAGTACTTC. This sequence encodes CASSFNGRQETQYF.

This rearrangement joins TRBV5-1 to TRBJ2-1, with D hard to call. Trimming removed 1 base at V and 6 bases at J, with 20 bases between. CDR1 and CDR2 (germline): SGHRS, YFSETQ. This CDR3 comprises 17 residues. CDR3 sequence (DNA): TGCGCCAGCAGCTTGTTTGTGCGCGGCCAGGCGGCCAATGAGCAGTTCTTC. This encodes CASSLFVRGQAANEQFF.

The rearrangement links TRBV20-1 to TRBJ1-2; perhaps TRBD1 as D (6 bases). The CDR3 runs to 13 residues. Trimming cost V 0 bases and J 8 bases, with 13 bases left between them. Germline V gene lookup returns CDR1 DFQATT and CDR2 SNEGSKA (reference sequence). The CDR3 is CSARDDRDNGYTF. CDR3 sequence (DNA): TGCAGTGCTAGAGATGACCGGGACAACGGCTACACCTTC.

This clonotype was detected a few times. The V gene is TRBV5-1, the J gene TRBJ2-6; a possible D gene is TRBD1 (7 bases). V lost 6 bases, J lost 2 bases, and 12 bases lay in between. The CDR3 sequence is 15 residues long. Per the germline V gene, CDR1 is SGHRS and CDR2 is YFSETQ. This chain's CDR3 is CASKEGAAGANVLTF. CDR3 bases: TGCGCCAGCAAGGAGGGGGCGGCTGGGGCCAACGTCCTGACTTTC.

This clonotype was detected many times. The V and J genes are TRBV20-1 and TRBJ2-7; the match to TRBD1 covers 8 bases. CDR3 length equals 12 residues. V lost 4 bases to trimming and J lost 5 bases; unmatched junction nucleotides: 4. The germline V gene has CDR1 DFQATT and CDR2 SNEGSKA (reference sequence). CDR3 DNA sequence: TGCAGTGCTAACAGGGGACAGGACGAGCAGTACTTC. It translates to CSANRGQDEQYF.

Details on this clonotype: This clone may be a read error of a much larger clone one base away. The chain has TRBV20-1 and TRBJ2-5; no clear D. Germline CDR1 is DFQATT and CDR2 is SNEGSKA (reference sequence). This CDR3 has 12 amino acids. V gave up 0 bases and J gave up 0 bases, with 2 bases separating them. The CDR3 DNA sequence: TGCAGTGCTAGAGAAAACCAAGAGACCCAGTACTTC. Amino acid sequence: CSARENQETQYF.

This chain connects TRBV6-2 or TRBV6-3 to TRBJ2-1; no clear D gene. Per germline, CDR1 MNHEY and CDR2 SVGEGT. CDR3 size: 13 residues. V was shortened by 4 bases and J by 5 bases, with 9 bases between the two germline ends. CDR3 sequence reads: CASSSTVNNEQFF. In DNA form, the CDR3 reads TGTGCCAGCAGTTCTACGGTTAACAATGAGCAGTTCTTC.

Comments on this clonotype: One end of the junction fails to match germline, which may point to a read error. The chain uses TRBV7-2 and TRBJ2-1; TRBD2 matches 14 bases. Germline V gives CDR1 SGHTA, CDR2 FQGNSA. The CDR3 extends over 15 amino acids. The CDR3 reads CASSSTTSGRDEQFF. As DNA, the CDR3 is TGTGCCAGTAGCTCAACGACTAGCGGGAGGGATGAGCAGTTCTTC.